This entry describes one T cell receptor (beta chain). This specimen comes from a study of blood T cell repertoires in COVID-19. Across the study: Some COVID-19 samples were acute and others convalescent; all came from the United States, Italy and Spain. Nucleic acid was either cDNA or gDNA, and it came from T cells, B-cell-depleted T cells, or PBMCs.

The CDR3 has 16 residues. J lost 3 bases, V lost 0 bases, and 7 bases had no gene match. The germline gives CDR1 SGHDT, CDR2 YYEEEE. The repertoire was sequenced with immunoSEQ multiplex PCR; TCRdb's copy has only in-frame clones and lacks some. Among a few hundred thousand clones, 83% were seen once, and the ten largest hold 1.3%. The specimen was peripheral blood. The rearrangement uses TRBV5-6 and TRBJ1-1; the match to TRBD1 covers 8 bases. The sequence was obtained from a woman under 40 with COVID-19, enrolled during active disease. The CDR3, as DNA: TGTGCCAGCAGCTTGGGACAGGGGAAGAAGGACACTGAAGCTTTCTTT. Encoded protein: CASSLGQGKKDTEAFF.